The subject of this entry is one T cell receptor beta chain. Its antigen remains unidentified. Qualities for individual bases were not recorded, and no much larger clone is one base off. The cohort was made up of 666 healthy bone marrow donors. At the time of sampling, all cohort members were nominally healthy, though unrecorded immune exposures were likely present. The donor tested CMV seropositive and was one of the 289 seropositive cohort members. A peripheral blood sample was collected from each donor, and TCR beta sequencing was performed on peripheral blood mononuclear cells. The Qiagen DNeasy Blood Extraction Kit was used to extract genomic DNA from the blood cell samples. Library preparation employed the immunoSEQ multiplex PCR assay. For the multiplex PCR, a mixture combining 60 forward primers for TCR Vbeta segments and 13 reverse primers for TCR Jbeta segments was used. A multiplex PCR assay on genomic DNA amplified the CDR3 region of rearranged TCR beta genes. The amplified TCR beta libraries were sequenced on the Illumina HiSeq System as 87-base-pair reads. In the authors' own workflow: In a later analysis, 77 million or so unique TCR beta chains were counted across the 650 to 750 repertoires, and around 11 million of these chains were shared by at least two donors. Raw reads were error-corrected and collapsed into unique sequences with a nearest-neighbor algorithm that merged closely related sequences to remove PCR and sequencing errors. To assign V, D and J gene segments, CDR3 sequences were aligned to IMGT reference sequences. For a sequence to be retained, a match of at least six nucleotides was required to both a V gene segment and a J gene segment. A rearrangement was called productive if the CDR3 had no stop codons and remained in frame with V and J, and every other rearrangement was called non-productive. Following IMGT convention, CDR3 was defined as the stretch from the second conserved V-encoded cysteine to the conserved J-encoded phenylalanine. Sequences without an unambiguous match to a single V gene segment were excluded from the earlier analysis of several hundred of the donors. An earlier analysis of approximately 590 of the donors called V segments functional above 56.7% productive rearrangements and segregating when the between-donor standard deviation exceeded 5%. To diagnose cytomegalovirus status from the catalog of TCR beta chain sequences, a statistical classification framework was built. V and J gene assignment, in a later analysis, came from comparing TCR nucleotide sequences with IMGT/GENE-DB human TR gene sequences. In a later analysis, CDR3 sequences and most-parsimonious VDJ recombination scenarios were assigned using the TCRdist pipeline. In a later analysis, each TCR beta chain was defined by its CDR3 amino acid sequence together with its V-gene family, and reads without a unique V-gene family were excluded. To address suspected cross-contamination and a sequencing artifact, a later analysis removed around 590 highly shared, low-generation-probability nucleotide sequences. A later analysis calculated a clonal expansion index for each public chain from normalized within-repertoire ranks of inferred template counts. In a later analysis, generation probabilities were computed with a VDJ recombination model fitted to out-of-frame rearrangements, and the resulting probabilities were checked against IGoR. A later analysis scored TCR-TCR, TCR-HLA and TCR-CMV co-occurrence with hypergeometric tests, applying a repertoire-size bias correction to TCR pairs. In a later analysis, false discovery rates were estimated by permuting HLA or CMV assignments 20 times. A later analysis grouped co-occurring TCRs with DBSCAN, adding TCRdist sequence similarity when clustering within HLA-allele-positive subsets. For co-occurrence clustering, repertoires with fewer than 30,000 or more than 120,000 public chains were excluded, along with four to six repertoires with anomalous nucleotide sharing. In its TCRdb copy, this immuneACCESS table keeps in-frame sequences only and misses some clones. Where compared with another copy, unresolved V genes explain less than half of these, and the others have no known cause. For V, J and clone size, that table is used; D and trimming come from the DNA. In this sample the table shows fewer than 150,000 clones, around 81% of which occur a single time. The top ten constitute over 6.5% of the sample.

This entry belongs to a study of cytomegalovirus exposure and HLA in healthy donors (dated by TCRdb to 2015 to 2018). About the investigation overall: An earlier analysis of roughly 630 of the donors reported about 250 Gb of sequence data and approximately 110 million unique TCR beta sequences from some 180 million T cells. The study profiled the T cell repertoires of fewer than 850 subjects by immunosequencing and related them to cytomegalovirus serostatus. Donor age, sex, ethnicity and CMV serostatus were collected together with the repertoire data. Rather than drawing on any new phenotypic data, the later analysis identified candidate immune exposures from TCR beta sequences and the way those sequences occurred across donors. In a later analysis, previously published TCR beta repertoires from several hundred donors were re-analyzed and high-resolution HLA genotyping was added so that TCR occurrence patterns could be studied. To predict cytomegalovirus infection status, the study brought together high-throughput TCR immunosequencing, statistical association of individual TCRs with disease status, and machine learning. Besides the first cohort of approximately 670 subjects, a separate validation cohort made up of over 95 different subjects was used. Typing coverage varied by locus: about 620-630 donors for A, B, C, DRB1 and DQB1; roughly 520 for DQA1; more than 600 for DPA1; 400 to 480 for DPB1. On average, about 200,000 unique TCR beta nucleotide sequences were sequenced per donor among roughly 430 genotyped donors of the cohort, with roughly 18% of those sequences being non-productive. Roughly five DR-DQ haplotypes were handled as single units for association and clustering, since linkage in the cohort was strong. Among the roughly 380 genotyped donors, roughly 80% belonged to the genetic ancestry cluster associated with self-reported Caucasian donors. About 300 gigabases of sequencing data and approximately 84 million unique TCR sequences were included in an early release covering about 600 HLA-typed donors. An earlier analysis of some 600 of the donors applied high-throughput TCR beta sequencing to assess whether each TCR beta V gene segment acted as functional or pseudogenic. The aim of the study was to test whether cataloging public T cell receptors could identify signatures of past pathogen exposure. A later genetic analysis used genome-wide SNP genotypes for about 65% of the roughly 700 donors, treating that subset as a discovery cohort. HLA typing included class I and class II loci at four-digit resolution. Every discovery cohort repertoire had been produced on one sequencing platform. Study-wide conclusions, independent of this receptor: According to the authors, the approach could potentially be generalized to other disease states and immunological phenotypes. In the study, approximately 150 TCR beta chains were listed as associated with cytomegalovirus. In vitro tests confirmed that a few of the cytomegalovirus-associated TCR beta chains recognize cytomegalovirus antigens. Several of the top co-occurrence clusters appeared to be linked to parvovirus B19, influenza, CMV and Epstein-Barr virus, according to a later analysis. In a later genetic analysis, fewer N-insertions in productive TCRs were reported among donors in an Asian-associated ancestry cluster than the approximately 710-donor mean. Some IMGT-functional V segments, including TRBV6-2 and TRBV6-3, could not be told apart with the 87-base-pair reads, so those segments were excluded. A later genetic analysis associated a missense DCLRE1C variant with V-gene and J-gene trimming of TCR beta chains, and an independent cohort replicated the association. In a later analysis, most CMV-associated TCR beta chains were found to appear HLA-restricted, with HLA associations seemingly driven largely by CMV exposure. A later analysis found that TCR association rates varied across HLA loci, with DRB1 alleles showing the most associated TCRs and HLA-C alleles the fewest. The sequencing pipeline was judged likely to have produced a cluster of highly shared sequence variants as a technical artifact. Because counts were too low, approximately 15 rarely observed V segments, including chromosome 9 orphons, were excluded from the earlier analysis of around 590 of the donors. The only immune exposure information available for the cohort was CMV serostatus. A later analysis found that HLA-associated TCR beta chains were more clonally expanded and had lower generation probabilities than equally common non-associated chains. In an earlier analysis of roughly 560 of the donors, most TCR beta V segments were observed in productive rearrangements about 87% or about 30% of the time, broadly matching IMGT annotations. A further reported finding was that TCR beta sequences accurately predicted the HLA-A and HLA-B alleles for most subjects in the first cohort. Presence/absence analyses assumed roughly uniform sequencing depth across donors, an assumption that may not hold. In both the original and validation cohorts, the classifier was reported to diagnose cytomegalovirus status with high specificity and sensitivity. In this cohort, only TCR beta chains were sequenced, and detectable features were limited by the absence of alpha or paired-chain data. Correlated functional status among segregating V segments might be attributable to linkage disequilibrium, but an unknown experimental factor could not be ruled out. Most TCR sequences were observed very rarely across donors, whereas some public TCRs were present in many individuals. A later analysis associated about 17,000 TCR beta sequences with specific HLA alleles at a false discovery rate of 0.05. When HLA alleles, especially DR and DQ, strongly co-occurred, attributing TCR associations to individual alleles was difficult. Because some donors lacked HLA typing at each locus, the association tests relied only on the typed subset.

Taken from cysteine to phenylalanine, the CDR3 has 15 residues. Of the read, only the CDR3 DNA is kept; its 45 bases are in frame from base 1. Clipping removes 4 bases from V and 5 bases from J, with 8 as the unmatched junction base count. Taken from the germline V gene, the CDR1 and CDR2 loops are SNHLY and FYNNEI. The chain is encoded by TRBV2 joined to TRBJ2-3, and 8 bases in between align with TRBD1. This clonotype was sampled from a man aged 35-49 years in good health and CMV-seropositive. Sequenced: PBMCs. The CDR3 loop reads CASSGTGSTLDTQYF. The sequenced DNA is TGTGCCAGCAGTGGGACAGGGAGCACTTTAGATACGCAGTATTTT.